These T cell receptor beta chains were read from a single sample in a study of blood T cell repertoires in COVID-19. The method was immunoSEQ multiplex PCR; TCRdb's version includes in-frame clones alone and lacks a portion of them. The sample contains fewer than 70,000 clones, approximately 81% of which appear only once. Sample: peripheral blood. These receptors all stem from a man between 50 and 59 years old with active COVID-19. Both conserved end residues are part of each CDR3. The D gene is left open where the match is weak. Only part of the rows carry a size: once, few, many, or a class if the clone is expanded.

d_call: TRBD2
cdr3_length: 15
j_call: TRBJ2-7
v_call: TRBV18
clone_size: .
cdr3_aa: CASSPPGTSSYEQYF
cdr3_nt: TGTGCCAGCTCACCTCCCGGGACTAGCTCCTACGAGCAGTACTTC

d_call: TRBD1
cdr3_length: 17
j_call: TRBJ2-2
v_call: TRBV3-1/TRBV3-2
clone_size: .
cdr3_aa: CASSHRKQGALAGELFF
cdr3_nt: TGTGCCAGCAGCCACCGAAAACAGGGGGCCCTCGCCGGGGAGCTGTTTTTT

d_call: TRBD1
cdr3_length: 13
j_call: TRBJ1-2
v_call: TRBV15
clone_size: .
cdr3_aa: CATSRGQGLGYTF
cdr3_nt: TGTGCCACCAGCAGAGGACAGGGTCTGGGCTACACCTTC

d_call: TRBD2
cdr3_length: 15
j_call: TRBJ2-5
v_call: TRBV7-9
clone_size: .
cdr3_aa: CASSEALAGRETQYF
cdr3_nt: TGTGCCAGCAGCGAGGCACTAGCGGGTAGAGAGACCCAGTACTTC

d_call: TRBD2
cdr3_length: 15
j_call: TRBJ2-7
v_call: TRBV7-2
clone_size: few
cdr3_aa: CASSLAGGSSYEQYF
cdr3_nt: TGTGCCAGCAGCTTAGCGGGGGGGAGCTCCTACGAGCAGTACTTC

d_call: .
cdr3_length: 14
j_call: TRBJ1-2
v_call: TRBV5-6
clone_size: .
cdr3_aa: CASRLGSTAEGYTF
cdr3_nt: TGTGCCAGCCGGCTGGGAAGTACAGCGGAAGGCTACACCTTC

d_call: .
cdr3_length: 14
j_call: TRBJ2-7
v_call: TRBV9
clone_size: once
cdr3_aa: CASSLHPQSDEQYF
cdr3_nt: TGTGCCAGCAGCCTCCACCCCCAGTCAGACGAGCAGTACTTC

d_call: .
cdr3_length: 12
j_call: TRBJ1-1
v_call: TRBV18
clone_size: .
cdr3_aa: CASSPLQGVAFF
cdr3_nt: TGTGCCAGCTCACCCTTACAGGGAGTAGCTTTCTTT

d_call: .
cdr3_length: 20
j_call: TRBJ1-5
v_call: TRBV15
clone_size: .
cdr3_aa: CATSSYPDTESSYSNQPQHF
cdr3_nt: TGTGCCACCAGCAGTTATCCGGACACTGAGTCCAGTTATAGCAATCAGCCCCAGCATTTT

d_call: .
cdr3_length: 11
j_call: TRBJ2-1
v_call: TRBV30
clone_size: .
cdr3_aa: CALKERSEQFF
cdr3_nt: TGTGCCTTAAAGGAGAGGAGTGAGCAGTTCTTC

d_call: .
cdr3_length: 15
j_call: TRBJ2-7
v_call: TRBV6-6
clone_size: .
cdr3_aa: CASSYSGGGQGEQYF
cdr3_nt: TGTGCCAGCAGTTACTCGGGTGGGGGACAAGGAGAGCAGTACTTC

d_call: .
cdr3_length: 14
j_call: TRBJ1-1
v_call: TRBV5-4
clone_size: .
cdr3_aa: CASSPGTPGTEAFF
cdr3_nt: TGTGCCAGCAGCCCCGGGACTCCCGGGACTGAAGCTTTCTTT

d_call: .
cdr3_length: 16
j_call: TRBJ2-1
v_call: TRBV4-1
clone_size: .
cdr3_aa: CASSPPRQASYNEQFF
cdr3_nt: TGCGCCAGCAGCCCCCCTCGACAGGCCTCCTACAATGAGCAGTTCTTC

d_call: .
cdr3_length: 12
j_call: TRBJ1-1
v_call: TRBV6-5
clone_size: .
cdr3_aa: CGVSTGNTEAFF
cdr3_nt: TGTGGGGTTTCGACAGGGAACACTGAAGCTTTCTTT

d_call: TRBD2
cdr3_length: 14
j_call: TRBJ2-7
v_call: TRBV5-1
clone_size: .
cdr3_aa: CASGTSGNFYEQYF
cdr3_nt: TGCGCCAGCGGGACTAGCGGGAACTTCTACGAGCAGTACTTC

d_call: TRBD1
cdr3_length: 13
j_call: TRBJ2-3
v_call: TRBV19
clone_size: .
cdr3_aa: CASTNQGADTQYF
cdr3_nt: TGTGCCAGTACAAATCAGGGGGCAGATACGCAGTATTTT

d_call: .
cdr3_length: 12
j_call: TRBJ1-1
v_call: TRBV12-3/TRBV12-4
clone_size: once
cdr3_aa: CASSSGSTEAFF
cdr3_nt: TGTGCCAGCAGTTCAGGCAGCACCGAAGCTTTCTTT

d_call: .
cdr3_length: 14
j_call: TRBJ1-2
v_call: TRBV18
clone_size: .
cdr3_aa: CASSDGGSNYGYTF
cdr3_nt: TGTGCCAGCTCCGACGGAGGGTCTAACTATGGCTACACCTTC

d_call: TRBD1
cdr3_length: 14
j_call: TRBJ2-7
v_call: TRBV10-3
clone_size: few
cdr3_aa: CAISGGTGGYEQYF
cdr3_nt: TGTGCCATCAGTGGGGGGACAGGGGGTTACGAGCAGTACTTC

d_call: .
cdr3_length: 13
j_call: TRBJ1-1
v_call: TRBV5-1
clone_size: .
cdr3_aa: CASSLQGGTEAFF
cdr3_nt: TGCGCCAGCAGCTTGCAGGGTGGCACTGAAGCTTTCTTT

d_call: .
cdr3_length: 13
j_call: TRBJ1-2
v_call: TRBV19
clone_size: once
cdr3_aa: CASSLRGGNGYTF
cdr3_nt: TGTGCCAGTAGTCTTAGGGGAGGAAATGGCTACACCTTC

d_call: .
cdr3_length: 16
j_call: TRBJ1-5
v_call: TRBV18
clone_size: .
cdr3_aa: CASSPEQTHSNQPQHF
cdr3_nt: TGTGCCAGCTCACCGGAGCAGACCCATAGCAATCAGCCCCAGCATTTT

d_call: .
cdr3_length: 15
j_call: TRBJ2-4
v_call: TRBV7-9
clone_size: .
cdr3_aa: CASSQRGPWENIQYF
cdr3_nt: TGTGCCAGCAGCCAAAGGGGCCCTTGGGAAAACATTCAGTACTTC

d_call: TRBD1
cdr3_length: 13
j_call: TRBJ1-1
v_call: TRBV5-1
clone_size: .
cdr3_aa: CASKDRGGTEAFF
cdr3_nt: TGCGCCAGCAAAGACAGGGGTGGCACTGAAGCTTTCTTT

d_call: .
cdr3_length: 13
j_call: TRBJ2-2
v_call: TRBV18
clone_size: .
cdr3_aa: CASSPPRREELFF
cdr3_nt: TGTGCCAGCTCACCACCTCGGAGAGAGGAGCTGTTTTTT

d_call: .
cdr3_length: 13
j_call: TRBJ1-6
v_call: TRBV6-5
clone_size: .
cdr3_aa: CASGLQGNSPLHF
cdr3_nt: TGTGCCAGCGGGCTCCAGGGTAATTCACCCCTCCACTTT

d_call: .
cdr3_length: 13
j_call: TRBJ1-2
v_call: TRBV3-1/TRBV3-2
clone_size: .
cdr3_aa: CASSHTGSSGYTF
cdr3_nt: TGTGCCAGCAGCCACACAGGGAGTAGCGGCTACACCTTC

d_call: TRBD1
cdr3_length: 14
j_call: TRBJ1-1
v_call: TRBV30
clone_size: .
cdr3_aa: CAWSVRTGNTEAFF
cdr3_nt: TGTGCCTGGAGTGTAAGGACAGGGAACACTGAAGCTTTCTTT

d_call: .
cdr3_length: 13
j_call: TRBJ2-7
v_call: TRBV18
clone_size: .
cdr3_aa: CASSPQSSYEQYF
cdr3_nt: TGTGCCAGCTCACCACAGAGCTCCTACGAGCAGTACTTC

d_call: TRBD2
cdr3_length: 15
j_call: TRBJ2-1
v_call: TRBV19
clone_size: .
cdr3_aa: CASSPTSGSYNEQFF
cdr3_nt: TGTGCCAGTAGTCCTACTAGCGGGAGTTACAATGAGCAGTTCTTC

d_call: TRBD1
cdr3_length: 16
j_call: TRBJ2-7
v_call: TRBV5-1
clone_size: .
cdr3_aa: CASSLGSRGQGTEQYF
cdr3_nt: TGCGCCAGCAGCTTGGGTTCCCGGGGACAGGGTACCGAGCAGTACTTC

d_call: .
cdr3_length: 15
j_call: TRBJ2-7
v_call: TRBV7-9
clone_size: .
cdr3_aa: CASSLVPSSSYEQYF
cdr3_nt: TGTGCCAGCAGCTTAGTCCCGTCGAGCTCCTACGAGCAGTACTTC

d_call: TRBD2
cdr3_length: 14
j_call: TRBJ2-7
v_call: TRBV10-3
clone_size: .
cdr3_aa: CAISEAGTAYEQYF
cdr3_nt: TGTGCCATCAGTGAAGCGGGGACCGCTTACGAGCAGTACTTC

d_call: .
cdr3_length: 14
j_call: TRBJ2-1
v_call: TRBV7-9
clone_size: .
cdr3_aa: CASSLDTSYNEQFF
cdr3_nt: TGTGCCAGCAGCTTAGACACATCCTACAATGAGCAGTTCTTC

d_call: .
cdr3_length: 12
j_call: TRBJ2-1
v_call: TRBV6-4
clone_size: .
cdr3_aa: CASSDRLGEQFF
cdr3_nt: TGTGCCAGCAGTGACAGGCTAGGCGAGCAGTTCTTC

d_call: TRBD1
cdr3_length: 15
j_call: TRBJ2-7
v_call: TRBV4-3
clone_size: few
cdr3_aa: CASSQADTRDSEQYF
cdr3_nt: TGCGCCAGCAGCCAAGCTGATACCAGGGACAGCGAGCAGTACTTC

d_call: .
cdr3_length: 11
j_call: TRBJ2-7
v_call: TRBV4-2
clone_size: few
cdr3_aa: CASSPGIEQYF
cdr3_nt: TGTGCCAGCAGCCCAGGAATTGAGCAGTACTTC

d_call: .
cdr3_length: 18
j_call: TRBJ1-1
v_call: TRBV7-9
clone_size: .
cdr3_aa: CASSLAAGAGGGRTEAFF
cdr3_nt: TGTGCCAGCAGCTTAGCGGCGGGGGCCGGTGGGGGAAGGACTGAAGCTTTCTTT

d_call: .
cdr3_length: 14
j_call: TRBJ2-7
v_call: TRBV27
clone_size: .
cdr3_aa: CASSSSGTPYEQYF
cdr3_nt: TGTGCCAGCAGTTCTTCCGGGACACCCTACGAGCAGTACTTC

d_call: .
cdr3_length: 13
j_call: TRBJ2-1
v_call: TRBV3-1/TRBV3-2
clone_size: .
cdr3_aa: CATETPGYNEQFF
cdr3_nt: TGTGCCACTGAAACTCCAGGGTACAATGAGCAGTTCTTC

d_call: .
cdr3_length: 13
j_call: TRBJ1-2
v_call: TRBV30
clone_size: .
cdr3_aa: CAWDGRGTYGYTF
cdr3_nt: TGTGCCTGGGACGGGCGGGGGACTTATGGCTACACCTTC

d_call: .
cdr3_length: 16
j_call: TRBJ2-2
v_call: TRBV5-1
clone_size: .
cdr3_aa: CASSFPDRLGFGELFF
cdr3_nt: TGCGCCAGCAGCTTCCCTGACAGGTTAGGCTTCGGGGAGCTGTTTTTT